This T cell receptor (beta chain) was sequenced in a study of blood T cell repertoires in COVID-19. Looking at the study overall: Sources were T cells, B-cell-depleted T cells, or PBMCs; the material itself was cDNA or gDNA.

The CDR3 has 13 residues. Germline assignment: CDR1 SGHRS and CDR2 YFSETQ. Deletions cut 2 bases from V and 5 bases from J, with 10 bases between. Measured with immunoSEQ multiplex PCR; TCRdb has only the in-frame clones, and not every one. Of 85,000 to 100,000 clones listed, around 79% are singletons. Sequencing was done on a sample of peripheral blood. The V and J genes are TRBV5-1 and TRBJ2-5; D gene unclear. The sequence derives from a human donor in a cohort sampled during active COVID-19. CDR3: CASSFVVEETQYF. CDR3 bases: TGCGCCAGCAGCTTTGTGGTGGAGGAGACCCAGTACTTC.